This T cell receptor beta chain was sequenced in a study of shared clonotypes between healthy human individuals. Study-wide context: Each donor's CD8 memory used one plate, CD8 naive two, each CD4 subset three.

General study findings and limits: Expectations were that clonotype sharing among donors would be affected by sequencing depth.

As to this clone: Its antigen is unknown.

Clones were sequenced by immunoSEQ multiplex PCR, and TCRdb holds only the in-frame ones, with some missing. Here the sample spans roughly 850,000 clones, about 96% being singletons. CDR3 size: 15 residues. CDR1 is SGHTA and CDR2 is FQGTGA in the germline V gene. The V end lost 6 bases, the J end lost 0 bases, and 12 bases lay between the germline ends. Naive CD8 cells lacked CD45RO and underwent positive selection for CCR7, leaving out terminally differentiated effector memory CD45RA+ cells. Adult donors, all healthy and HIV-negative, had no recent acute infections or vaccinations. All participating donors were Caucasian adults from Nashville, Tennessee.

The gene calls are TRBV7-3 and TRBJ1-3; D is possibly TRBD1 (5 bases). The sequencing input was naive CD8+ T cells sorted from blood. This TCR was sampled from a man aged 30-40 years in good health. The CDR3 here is CASSYGGGSGNTIYF. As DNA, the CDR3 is TGTGCCAGCAGTTACGGCGGGGGCTCTGGAAACACCATATATTTT.